This is a list of T cell receptor beta chains from one sample in a study of blood T cell repertoires in COVID-19. Produced via immunoSEQ multiplex PCR; TCRdb's table is partial and in-frame only. The sample yields some 250,000 clones, 70% to 85% seen once. The sequenced sample consisted of PBMCs or T cells enriched from blood (not recorded which). The source of these receptors is a man in his forties who had recovered from COVID-19. Each CDR3 is given with its conserved first and last residue.

V gene	J gene	CDR3 protein
TRBV9	TRBJ2-1	CASSVVSSGSRALFF
TRBV28	TRBJ1-2	CASTIQGSYTF
TRBV18	TRBJ2-2	CASSPRLAGSGELFF
TRBV28	TRBJ2-7	CASSSAWDSQYF
TRBV4-1	TRBJ2-2	CASSQDRVTGELFF
TRBV6-5	TRBJ1-2	CASSYSTGTDDGYTF
TRBV11-2	TRBJ2-2	CASSDRGQGAGELFF
TRBV19	TRBJ2-5	CASSIRGPETQYF
TRBV5-1	TRBJ1-5	CASSLDPDQPQHF
TRBV18	TRBJ1-5	CASSWAGGIQPQHF
TRBV28	TRBJ1-1	CETWGPNTEAFF
TRBV12-3/TRBV12-4	TRBJ2-7	CASSQTGSYEQYF
TRBV7-2	TRBJ2-1	CASSLMAGEYNEQFF
TRBV10-1	TRBJ1-2	CASRGTAYGYTF
TRBV11-3	TRBJ2-1	CASSLGLAVGVGEQFF
TRBV2	TRBJ2-2	CASSPLAQFGELFF
TRBV24-1	TRBJ2-3	CATTSADTQYF
TRBV19	TRBJ1-6	CASSHRGAAPLHF
TRBV29-1	TRBJ1-2	CSVEEKNRGNYGYTF
TRBV5-4	TRBJ2-2	CASSTVGGTGELFF
TRBV14	TRBJ2-7	CASSHPTGMREQYF
TRBV4-3	TRBJ2-2	CASSQATGDTGELFF
TRBV5-8	TRBJ1-6	CASSAGQGGNSPLHF
TRBV27	TRBJ2-1	CASSLRALDEQFF
TRBV7-2	TRBJ2-1	CASSSLSLADNEQFF
TRBV29-1	TRBJ2-1	CSVGVAHGGNEQFF
TRBV11-2	TRBJ2-7	CASSLRQGHSYEQYF
TRBV20-1	TRBJ1-2	CSAIQGYGYTF
TRBV18	TRBJ1-5	CASSPRRDSNQPQHF
TRBV3-1/TRBV3-2	TRBJ2-7	CASSQDDSAGAVYEQYF